One sample yielded the 30 T cell receptor beta chains listed below, sequenced in a study of blood T cell repertoires in COVID-19. Repertoires were generated with immunoSEQ multiplex PCR, while TCRdb's copy carries only in-frame clones and drops some. The sample lists some 170,000 clones; around 76% were seen once. The material sequenced was peripheral blood. The receptors were sampled from a woman between 70 and 85 years old with acute or convalescent COVID-19.

The chain joins TRBV30 to TRBJ1-2; D is ambiguous. The CDR3 spans 15 residues. Germline V lookup: CDR1 GTSNPN, CDR2 SVGIG (reference sequence). The V end lost 0 bases, the J end lost 7 bases, and 18 bases lay between the germline ends. The CDR3 loop reads CAWSVLERNEAGYTF. The CDR3 nucleotides are TGTGCCTGGAGTGTACTAGAACGGAATGAGGCTGGCTACACCTTC.

V and J are TRBV5-1 and TRBJ2-1, with D possibly matching TRBD1 (6 bases). The germline gives CDR1 SGHRS, CDR2 YFSETQ. With 3 bases removed from V and 0 bases from J, the gap between germline ends came to 10 bases. The CDR3 contains 15 residues. This CDR3 is CASSSDRLSYNEQFF. DNA of the CDR3: TGCGCCAGCAGCTCAGACAGGCTCTCCTACAATGAGCAGTTCTTC.

This sequence joins TRBV25-1 and TRBJ1-5, with TRBD1 identical over 7 bases. Trimming took 3 bases from V and 5 from J; bases not matched to a gene: 1. In germline, CDR1 is MGHDK, CDR2 SYGVNS. CDR3 length equals 13 residues. The CDR3: CASSEGQYQPQHF. CDR3 DNA sequence: TGTGCCAGCAGTGAGGGACAGTATCAGCCCCAGCATTTT.

This chain joins TRBV18 and TRBJ2-1; 9 bases agree with TRBD2. With 4 bases clipped from V and 6 bases from J, the junction kept 4 bases outside the gene matches. The CDR3 spans 14 residues. Germline assignment: CDR1 KGHSH and CDR2 LQKENI. This chain's CDR3 is CASSRREGPNEQFF. The CDR3, as DNA: TGTGCCAGCTCACGGCGGGAGGGCCCCAATGAGCAGTTCTTC.

The rearrangement uses TRBV24-1 and TRBJ1-2, with a weak D call TRBD1 (6 bases). The CDR3 loop spans 12 amino acids. V lost 8 bases, J lost 2 bases, and 8 bases lay in between. Germline V gene data show CDR1 as KGHDR and CDR2 as SFDVKD. The DNA for the CDR3 is TGTGCCACCAACAGGGCGAACTATGGCTACACCTTC. It encodes CATNRANYGYTF.

The rearrangement uses TRBV9 and TRBJ2-1, with TRBD2 identical over 9 bases. The length of the CDR3 is 16 residues. V was clipped by 4 bases and J by 0 bases; unmatched bases: 5. CDR1 and CDR2 (germline): SGDLS, YYNGEE. CDR3 nucleotides: TGTGCCAGCAGCCAAAGACTAGCGGCCTCCTACAATGAGCAGTTCTTC. Translating gives CASSQRLAASYNEQFF.

The rearrangement links TRBV28 to TRBJ1-4; D is uncertain. This CDR3 contains 15 residues. V lost 3 bases and J 8 bases, leaving 16 bases between the germline ends. Germline V gene data show CDR1 as MDHEN and CDR2 as SYDVKM. The CDR3 reads CASSFLTGSGEKLFF. Here the CDR3 DNA reads TGTGCCAGCAGTTTTCTTACCGGGAGTGGCGAAAAACTGTTTTTT.

The sample holds one count of this clone. In DNA, the CDR3 is TGCGCCAGCAGCTTAGGAGCACGCCGCACAGATACGCAGTATTTT. Its protein product is CASSLGARRTDTQYF. The chain has TRBV5-1 and TRBJ2-3; D gene uncertain. Trimming removed 2 bases from V and 1 base from J, with 11 bases in between. Germline CDR1 reads SGHRS; CDR2 reads YFSETQ. This CDR3 has 15 residues.

The V and J genes are TRBV19 and TRBJ1-5, with TRBD1 identical over 8 bases. Germline values: CDR1 LNHDA, CDR2 SQIVND (reference sequence). The CDR3 is 14 amino acids. Trimming removed 5 bases from V and 7 bases from J; junction bases left unmatched: 7. The CDR3 region is CASSAPGTGQPQHF. As DNA, the CDR3 is TGTGCCAGTAGTGCTCCCGGGACAGGACAGCCCCAGCATTTT.

The chain is built from TRBV4-1 and TRBJ1-5; D is possibly TRBD1 (6 bases). This CDR3 spans 17 amino acids. V shed 1 base and J shed 4 bases, with 17 bases lying between them. Germline CDR1 MGHRA, CDR2 YSYEKL. CDR3 region: CASSQGWDKGRNQPQHF. DNA for the CDR3: TGCGCCAGCAGCCAAGGTTGGGACAAAGGACGTAATCAGCCCCAGCATTTT.

This rearrangement joins TRBV11-2 to TRBJ2-1, with TRBD2 identical over 9 bases. J was trimmed by 7 bases and V by 4 bases; bases with no gene match: 8. There are 15 residues in the CDR3. From germline, CDR1 is SGHAT and CDR2 FQNNGV. The chain's CDR3 is CASSSDSGRGNEQFF. The CDR3 coding sequence is TGTGCCAGCAGCTCGGATAGCGGGAGAGGGAATGAGCAGTTCTTC.

The rearrangement joins TRBV25-1 to TRBJ2-5, with D tentatively TRBD2 (5 bases). Germline V gene sequence: CDR1 MGHDK, CDR2 SYGVNS. This CDR3 is built from 13 residues. V was shortened by 5 bases and J by 4 bases, with 11 bases between the two germline ends. CDR3 nucleotides: TGTGCCAGCAGTAAGACTACCGCAGAGACCCAGTACTTC. This sequence encodes CASSKTTAETQYF. The full variable domain, in which reference TRBV25-1 and TRBJ2-5 provide the parts outside the CDR3, is EADIYQTPRYLVIGTGKKITLECSQTMGHDKMYWYQQDPGMELHLIHYSYGVNSTEKGDLSSESTVSRIRTEHFPLTLESARPSHTSQYLCASSKTTAETQYFGPGTRLLVL.

This chain joins TRBV13 and TRBJ1-3; D not resolved. The CDR3 spans 14 residues. Trimming removed 2 bases from V and 4 bases from J, with 9 bases in between. Germline CDR1 reads PRHDT; CDR2 reads FYEKMQ (reference sequence). CDR3: CASSLRGTGNTIYF. The CDR3 region has the DNA TGTGCCAGCAGCTTACGGGGTACCGGAAACACCATATATTTT.

V and J are TRBV2 and TRBJ2-1, with 8 nucleotides matching TRBD2. CDR1 SNHLY and CDR2 FYNNEI come from the germline V gene. The V and J ends lost 4 bases and 12 bases, in that order; junction bases with no gene match: 11. This CDR3 region has 14 residues. The CDR3, as DNA: TGTGCCAGCAGTGTTTCGGAATCAGCGGGGGCGCAGTTCTTC. Its protein is CASSVSESAGAQFF.

The rearrangement uses TRBV30 and TRBJ1-1; no clear D. Germline V lookup: CDR1 GTSNPN, CDR2 SVGIG (reference sequence). This CDR3 is built from 15 residues. Trimming removed 2 bases at V and 7 bases at J, with 20 bases between. The CDR3: CAWSFPRLVGGEAFF. CDR3 DNA: TGTGCCTGGAGTTTCCCCCGGCTGGTGGGAGGTGAAGCTTTCTTT.

The V call is TRBV6-5, the J call TRBJ1-2, with 8 bases lining up with TRBD1. Per germline, CDR1 MNHEY and CDR2 SVGAGI. The V segment lost 4 bases and the J segment 4 bases; nucleotides outside the gene matches: 8. This CDR3 contains 15 residues. The CDR3 loop is CASSLGQGRGYGYTF. DNA of the CDR3: TGTGCCAGCAGTTTAGGACAGGGCCGAGGCTATGGCTACACCTTC.

This clone was counted a few times. The V gene is TRBV10-2, the J gene TRBJ1-2, with no clear D. The CDR3 loop spans 13 amino acids. CDR1 and CDR2 from the germline V gene are WSHSY and SAAADI. Trimming stripped 2 bases from V and 4 bases from J, with 8 bases between. DNA for the CDR3: TGCGCCAGCAGTGAGGGCGGTCTCTATGGCTACACCTTC. Translation gives CASSEGGLYGYTF.

The CDR3 spells CASSLGGQSNEKLFF. In DNA form, the CDR3 reads TGTGCCAGCAGCTTGGGCGGTCAAAGTAATGAAAAACTGTTTTTT. This rearrangement joins TRBV5-4 to TRBJ1-4, with D uncertain. Trimming shortened V by 0 bases and J by 4 bases, and 10 bases separated the two germline ends. Germline-derived CDR1 and CDR2 are SGHNT and YYREEE (reference sequence). The CDR3 is 15 amino acids.

The chain couples TRBV27 to TRBJ2-3; 8 nucleotides match TRBD2. The V gene end was trimmed by 4 bases and the J gene end by 4 bases; junction bases not matched to a gene: 7. CDR3 length: 15 amino acids. Germline V gives CDR1 MNHEY, CDR2 SMNVEV (reference sequence). The CDR3 bases are TGTGCCAGCAGTTCCTCGGGGGGGGCGCCAGATACGCAGTATTTT. Translated: CASSSSGGAPDTQYF.

This sequence joins TRBV4-3 and TRBJ2-1; 7 bases are shared with TRBD2. Germline CDR1 reads LGHNA; CDR2 reads YSLEER. This CDR3 contains 15 residues. Trimming took 0 bases from V and 9 from J; bases not matched to a gene: 8. As DNA, the CDR3 is TGCGCCAGCAGCCAAGATCTTGGACTAGGCGGTGAGCAGTTCTTC. It is translated as CASSQDLGLGGEQFF.

The V and J genes are TRBV24-1 and TRBJ2-1; D is perhaps TRBD1 (5 bases). V gave up 9 bases and J gave up 15 bases, with 17 bases separating them. The CDR3 spans 11 residues. Germline V gene lookup returns CDR1 KGHDR and CDR2 SFDVKD. In DNA form, the CDR3 reads TGTGCCACCGGGTACCAGGGTTCTAGGTTCTTC. Amino acid sequence: CATGYQGSRFF.

The rearrangement uses TRBV5-1 and TRBJ2-1; 8 nucleotides align to TRBD2. CDR1 is SGHRS, CDR2 YFSETQ, per germline. This CDR3 has 16 amino acids. Trimming at V came to 0 bases and at J to 2 bases, leaving 4 bases not matched to a gene. The CDR3 sequence is CASSLVAGLTYNEQFF. CDR3 in DNA: TGCGCCAGCAGCTTGGTAGCGGGGCTGACCTACAATGAGCAGTTCTTC.

V usage is TRBV4-3 and J usage is TRBJ2-2; TRBD2 is a possible D gene (6 bases). From germline, CDR1 is LGHNA and CDR2 YSLEER. CDR3 size: 15 residues. With 5 bases removed from V and 1 base from J, the gap between germline ends came to 11 bases. The CDR3 here is CASSGGGWNTGELFF. In nucleotides, the CDR3 is TGCGCCAGCAGCGGCGGAGGGTGGAACACCGGGGAGCTGTTTTTT.

The V and J genes are TRBV30 and TRBJ1-4, with no clear D. Germline V gene sequence: CDR1 GTSNPN, CDR2 SVGIG (reference sequence). The CDR3 sequence is 17 residues long. The ends were cut back, 1 base at V and 0 bases at J, with 15 bases in the middle. In nucleotides, the CDR3 is TGTGCCTGGAGTGACCTCACGGGTCCGTCAACTAATGAAAAACTGTTTTTT. It specifies CAWSDLTGPSTNEKLFF.

This clone was picked up a small number of times. This chain links TRBV2 with TRBJ2-2; D is possibly TRBD2 (6 bases). V was cut by 3 bases and J by 3 bases, with 14 bases left in between. Germline values: CDR1 SNHLY, CDR2 FYNNEI. CDR3 length equals 16 residues. CDR3 nucleotide sequence: TGTGCCAGCAGTGATAGGAGAGGAGGGGACACCGGGGAGCTGTTTTTT. This gives the protein CASSDRRGGDTGELFF.

The chain joins TRBV7-2 to TRBJ1-3, with 7 bases identical to TRBD1. The CDR3 loop spans 16 amino acids. V shed 0 bases, J shed 0 bases, and the junction held 2 bases outside the gene matches. Germline CDR1 and CDR2: SGHTA and FQGNSA. As DNA, the CDR3 is TGTGCCAGCAGCTTAGCAGGGGGCGCCTCTGGAAACACCATATATTTT. Translated: CASSLAGGASGNTIYF. Full variable domain (outside the CDR3, taken from reference TRBV7-2 and TRBJ1-3): GAGVSQSPSNKVTEKGKDVELRCDPISGHTALYWYRQSLGQGLEFLIYFQGNSAPDKSGLPSDRFSAERTGGSVSTLTIQRTQQEDSAVYLCASSLAGGASGNTIYFGEGSWLTVV.

V gene TRBV4-1 combines with J gene TRBJ1-2; no definite D call. V lost 2 bases, J lost 0 bases, and 13 bases lay in between. CDR1 is MGHRA and CDR2 is YSYEKL in the germline V gene. The CDR3 is 16 residues long. CDR3 sequence reads: CASSQFKPHPNYGYTF. For the CDR3, the DNA is TGCGCCAGCAGCCAATTTAAGCCGCACCCTAACTATGGCTACACCTTC.

This clone has a single count. This chain uses TRBV6-1 with TRBJ1-5, with a weak D call TRBD1 (5 bases). Trimming stripped 6 bases from V and 4 bases from J, with 22 bases between. Germline values: CDR1 MNHNS, CDR2 SASEGT. CDR3 size: 17 residues. The CDR3 DNA follows: TGTGCCAGCAGGGAAAACATGCAGGGAAGTAGTAATCAGCCCCAGCATTTT. It codes for CASRENMQGSSNQPQHF.

The rearrangement joins TRBV6-1 to TRBJ1-2; D unclear. The germline V gene has CDR1 MNHNS and CDR2 SASEGT. The CDR3 loop spans 15 amino acids. Trimming took off 1 base at V and 2 bases at J, with 11 bases between the two ends. The CDR3 reads CASSEVWSGNYGYTF. The DNA for the CDR3 is TGTGCCAGCAGTGAAGTGTGGTCGGGGAACTATGGCTACACCTTC.

This rearrangement joins TRBV29-1 to TRBJ1-4, with 10 bases lining up with TRBD1. Germline V gene lookup returns CDR1 SQVTM and CDR2 ANQGSEA. V was clipped by 7 bases and J by 7 bases; unmatched bases: 6. The CDR3 consists of 13 residues. CDR3 sequence reads: CSASTGGSEKLFF. In DNA form, the CDR3 reads TGCAGCGCCTCGACAGGGGGCAGTGAAAAACTGTTTTTT. Looking up the rest from reference TRBV29-1 and TRBJ1-4 gives the full variable domain: SAVISQKPSRDICQRGTSLTIQCQVDSQVTMMFWYRQQPGQSLTLIATANQGSEATYESGFVIDKFPISRPNLTFSTLTVSNMSPEDSSIYLCSASTGGSEKLFFGSGTQLSVL.